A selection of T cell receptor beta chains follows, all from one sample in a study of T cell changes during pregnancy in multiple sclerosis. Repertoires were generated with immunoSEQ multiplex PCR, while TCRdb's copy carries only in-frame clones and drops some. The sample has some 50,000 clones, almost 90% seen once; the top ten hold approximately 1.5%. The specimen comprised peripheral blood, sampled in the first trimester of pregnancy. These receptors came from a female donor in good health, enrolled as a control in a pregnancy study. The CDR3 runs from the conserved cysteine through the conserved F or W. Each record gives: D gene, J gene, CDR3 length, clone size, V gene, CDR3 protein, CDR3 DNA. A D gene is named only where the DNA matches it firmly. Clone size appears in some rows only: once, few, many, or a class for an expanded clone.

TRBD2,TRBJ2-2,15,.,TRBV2,CASSTSGGVAGELFF,TGTGCCAGCAGTACTAGCGGGGGGGTCGCCGGGGAGCTGTTTTTT
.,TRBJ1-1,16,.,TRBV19,CASRTLQGRGNTEAFF,TGTGCCAGTCGTACCCTACAGGGAAGGGGCAACACTGAAGCTTTCTTT
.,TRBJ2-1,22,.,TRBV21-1,CASRTREGPGADRGLRLDEQFF,TGTGCCAGCAGAACAAGGGAGGGCCCTGGGGCGGACAGGGGGCTTCGTTTAGATGAGCAGTTCTTC
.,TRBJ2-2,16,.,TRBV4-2,CASSQEIDGETGELFF,TGTGCCAGCAGCCAAGAAATAGACGGAGAGACCGGGGAGCTGTTTTTT
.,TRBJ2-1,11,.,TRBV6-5,CASSTTGREFF,TGTGCCAGCAGCACTACAGGGAGGGAATTCTTC
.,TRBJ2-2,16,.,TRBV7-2,CASSSDMGANTGELFF,TGTGCCAGCAGCTCTGATATGGGAGCGAACACCGGGGAGCTGTTTTTT
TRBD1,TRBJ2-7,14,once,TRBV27,CASSSQTGPYEQYF,TGTGCCAGCAGTTCGCAGACAGGGCCCTACGAGCAGTACTTC
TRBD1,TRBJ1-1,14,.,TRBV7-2,CASSFRGLGTEAFF,TGTGCCAGCAGCTTTAGGGGGCTGGGCACTGAAGCTTTCTTT
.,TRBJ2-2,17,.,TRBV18,CASSPISQGRSVRELFF,TGTGCCAGCTCACCAATCTCGCAGGGTCGAAGTGTTCGGGAGCTGTTTTTT
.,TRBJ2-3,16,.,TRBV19,CASSPEDTGRADTQYF,TGTGCCAGTAGCCCGGAGGACACAGGGAGGGCAGATACGCAGTATTTT
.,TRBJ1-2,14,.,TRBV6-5,CASSYSERGYGYTF,TGTGCCAGCAGTTACTCGGAACGGGGCTATGGCTACACCTTC
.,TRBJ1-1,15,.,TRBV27,CASSPLTGKNTEAFF,TGTGCCAGCAGTCCGCTTACAGGGAAGAACACTGAAGCTTTCTTT
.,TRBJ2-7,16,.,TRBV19,CASSTNLRAISYEQYF,TGTGCCAGTAGTACCAATTTGCGGGCGATTTCCTACGAGCAGTACTTC
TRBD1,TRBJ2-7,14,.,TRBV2,CASSAGQAFYEQYF,TGTGCCAGCAGTGCGGGACAGGCCTTCTACGAGCAGTACTTC
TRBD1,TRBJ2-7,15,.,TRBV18,CASSPPTGGIGEQYF,TGTGCCAGCTCACCACCCACAGGGGGGATCGGCGAGCAGTACTTC
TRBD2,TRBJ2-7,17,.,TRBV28,CASSPPKLAGGSGEQYF,TGTGCCAGCAGTCCCCCCAAACTAGCGGGAGGATCGGGAGAGCAGTACTTC
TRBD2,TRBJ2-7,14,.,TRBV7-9,CASKGEGTSSEQYF,TGTGCCAGCAAAGGAGAGGGGACTAGTTCCGAGCAGTACTTC
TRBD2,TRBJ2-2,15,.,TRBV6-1,CASRERGFNTGELFF,TGTGCCAGCAGGGAGCGGGGGTTTAACACCGGGGAGCTGTTTTTT
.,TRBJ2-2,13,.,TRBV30,CAWSGGNTGELFF,TGTGCCTGGAGTGGAGGGAACACCGGGGAGCTGTTTTTT
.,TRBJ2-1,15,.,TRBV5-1,CASSLELVGYNEQFF,TGCGCCAGCAGCTTGGAACTAGTGGGCTACAATGAGCAGTTCTTC
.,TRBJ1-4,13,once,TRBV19,CASNPARAEKLFF,TGTGCCAGTAACCCCGCCAGGGCGGAAAAACTGTTTTTT
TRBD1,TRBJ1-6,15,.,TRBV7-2,CASRRDSYYNSPLHF,TGTGCCAGCAGACGGGACAGCTACTATAATTCACCCCTCCACTTT
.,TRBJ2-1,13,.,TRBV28,CASSLSRTNEQFF,TGTGCCAGCAGTTTATCTCGGACAAATGAGCAGTTCTTC
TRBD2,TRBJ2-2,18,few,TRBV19,CASTNLGLGVKSTGELFF,TGTGCCAGTACCAACCTGGGACTAGGGGTGAAGAGTACCGGGGAGCTGTTTTTT
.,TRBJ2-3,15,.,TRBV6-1,CASSDPRVGTDTQYF,TGTGCCAGCAGTGATCCTAGAGTTGGCACAGATACGCAGTATTTT
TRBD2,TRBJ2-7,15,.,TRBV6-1,CASSVGTSGSYEQYF,TGTGCCAGCAGTGTAGGGACTAGCGGGAGTTACGAGCAGTACTTC
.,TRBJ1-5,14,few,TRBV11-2,CASSLNGGHQPQHF,TGTGCCAGCAGCTTAAACGGGGGACATCAGCCCCAGCATTTT
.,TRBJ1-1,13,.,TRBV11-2,CASSLVEGTEAFF,TGTGCCAGCAGCTTAGTGGAGGGGACTGAAGCTTTCTTT
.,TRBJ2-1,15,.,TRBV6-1,CASSDQLGAGNEQFF,TGTGCCAGCAGCGATCAGTTGGGTGCGGGCAATGAGCAGTTCTTC
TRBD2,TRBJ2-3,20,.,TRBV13,CASSYSTPGLAGAQTDTQYF,TGTGCCAGCAGCTACTCGACCCCCGGACTAGCGGGAGCACAAACAGATACGCAGTATTTT
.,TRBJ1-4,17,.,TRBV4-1,CASSRDVSGTFNEKLFF,TGCGCCAGCAGCCGAGATGTCTCCGGGACATTTAATGAAAAACTGTTTTTT
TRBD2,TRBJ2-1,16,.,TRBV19,CASSSRRGSSYNEQFF,TGTGCCAGTAGTTCACGGCGGGGGAGCTCCTACAATGAGCAGTTCTTC
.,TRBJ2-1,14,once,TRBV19,CASSWGGGDNEQFF,TGTGCCAGTAGTTGGGGCGGGGGCGACAATGAGCAGTTCTTC
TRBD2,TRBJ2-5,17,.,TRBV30,CAWSVPGTSGSGGTQYF,TGTGCCTGGAGTGTTCCAGGGACTAGCGGGAGCGGAGGGACCCAGTACTTC
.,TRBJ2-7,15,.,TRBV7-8,CASSPWPQRPYEQYF,TGTGCCAGCAGCCCATGGCCCCAGCGGCCTTACGAGCAGTACTTC
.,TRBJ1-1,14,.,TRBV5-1,CASTLEWGGTEAFF,TGCGCCAGCACCCTTGAGTGGGGGGGGACTGAAGCTTTCTTT
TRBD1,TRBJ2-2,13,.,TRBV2,CASSQGAIGELFF,TGTGCCAGCAGTCAGGGGGCTATCGGGGAGCTGTTTTTT
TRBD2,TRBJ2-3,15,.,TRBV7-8,CASSFWTSGGDTQYF,TGTGCCAGCAGCTTCTGGACTAGCGGGGGGGATACGCAGTATTTT
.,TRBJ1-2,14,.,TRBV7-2,CASSPTGGIYGYTF,TGTGCCAGCAGCCCCACCGGGGGGATCTATGGCTACACCTTC
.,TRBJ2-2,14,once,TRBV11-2,CASSFNQGTGELFF,TGTGCCAGCAGCTTCAATCAGGGCACCGGGGAGCTGTTTTTT
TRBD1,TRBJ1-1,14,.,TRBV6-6,CASSAQGAQTEAFF,TGTGCCAGCAGTGCTCAGGGGGCGCAAACTGAAGCTTTCTTT